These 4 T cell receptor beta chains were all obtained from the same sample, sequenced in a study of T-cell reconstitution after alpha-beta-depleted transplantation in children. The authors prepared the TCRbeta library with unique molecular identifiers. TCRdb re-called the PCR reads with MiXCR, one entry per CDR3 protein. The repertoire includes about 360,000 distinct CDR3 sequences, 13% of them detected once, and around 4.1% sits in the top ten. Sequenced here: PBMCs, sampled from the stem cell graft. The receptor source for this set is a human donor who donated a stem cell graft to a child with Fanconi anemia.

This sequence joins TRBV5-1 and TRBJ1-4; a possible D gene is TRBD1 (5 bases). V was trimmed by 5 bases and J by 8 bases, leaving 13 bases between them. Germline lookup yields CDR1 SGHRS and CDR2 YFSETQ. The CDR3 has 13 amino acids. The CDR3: CASRRQSREKLFF. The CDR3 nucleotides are TGCGCCAGCAGACGACAGTCTAGAGAAAAACTGTTTTTT. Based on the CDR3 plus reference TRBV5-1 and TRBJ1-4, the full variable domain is KAGVTQTPRYLIKTRGQQVTLSCSPISGHRSVSWYQQTPGQGLQFLFEYFSETQRNKGNFPGRFSGRQFSNSRSEMNVSTLELGDSALYLCASRRQSREKLFFGSGTQLSVL.

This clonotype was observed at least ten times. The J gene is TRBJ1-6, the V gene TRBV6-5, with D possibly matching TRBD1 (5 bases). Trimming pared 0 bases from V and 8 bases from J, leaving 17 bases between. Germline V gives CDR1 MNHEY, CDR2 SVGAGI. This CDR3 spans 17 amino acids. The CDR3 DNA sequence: TGTGCCAGCAGTTACTCCTCCCTTATAGGGGTGCATTCACCCCTCCACTTT. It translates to CASSYSSLIGVHSPLHF.

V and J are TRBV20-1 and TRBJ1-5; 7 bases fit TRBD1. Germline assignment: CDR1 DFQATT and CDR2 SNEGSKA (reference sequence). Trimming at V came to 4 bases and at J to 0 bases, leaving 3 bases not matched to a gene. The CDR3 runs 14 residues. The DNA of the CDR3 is TGCAGTGCTATGGGACAGATTAGCAATCAGCCCCAGCATTTT. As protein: CSAMGQISNQPQHF.

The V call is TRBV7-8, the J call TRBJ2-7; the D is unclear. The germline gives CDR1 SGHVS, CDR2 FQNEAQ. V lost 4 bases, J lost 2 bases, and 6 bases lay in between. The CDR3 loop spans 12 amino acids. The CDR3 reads CASSSRAYEQYF. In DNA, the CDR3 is TGTGCCAGCAGCTCCCGGGCCTACGAGCAGTACTTC.